This is a list of T cell receptor beta chains from one sample in a study of T cell responses to AZD1222 COVID-19 vaccine. TCRdb's copy holds only in-frame clones and misses some; the assay was immunoSEQ multiplex PCR. The sample holds more than 70,000 clones, 80% to 90% seen once. Here the sequenced sample was peripheral blood, taken on day 0 of AZD1222 vaccination. Receptors originate from an adult in good health. Each CDR3 is given with its conserved first and last residue. D genes are given only for firm matches. Some rows mark clone size as missing; the rest say once, few, many or name a class of expanded clone.

d_gene	len	v_gene	abundance	j_gene	CDR3aa	CDR3nt
.	13	TRBV6-5	.	TRBJ1-1	CASSRTRNTEAFF	TGTGCCAGCAGCCGTACTAGAAACACTGAAGCTTTCTTT
.	13	TRBV7-2	.	TRBJ1-2	CASSLGTTYGYTF	TGTGCCAGCAGCTTAGGGACAACATATGGCTACACCTTC
.	13	TRBV12-3/TRBV12-4	.	TRBJ2-5	CASSRDGEETQYF	TGTGCCAGCAGTCGCGACGGAGAAGAGACCCAGTACTTC
.	15	TRBV6-5	.	TRBJ1-1	CASSLKAGLGTEAFF	TGTGCCAGCAGCCTTAAGGCAGGGCTCGGCACTGAAGCTTTCTTT
.	14	TRBV18	once	TRBJ2-5	CASSPMGGQETQYF	TGTGCCAGCTCACCTATGGGGGGCCAGGAGACCCAGTACTTC
.	15	TRBV19	.	TRBJ2-7	CASMNLQGGAHEQYF	TGTGCCAGCATGAACCTACAGGGAGGTGCCCACGAGCAGTACTTC
TRBD1	16	TRBV5-1	.	TRBJ2-1	CASKLSITGGYNEQFF	TGCGCCAGCAAGCTATCAATAACAGGGGGTTACAATGAGCAGTTCTTC
.	13	TRBV5-4	.	TRBJ2-3	CASRPGTTDTQYF	TGTGCCAGCAGACCTGGGACCACAGATACGCAGTATTTT
.	14	TRBV7-2	.	TRBJ1-6	CASSFGSYNSPLHF	TGTGCCAGCAGCTTTGGGTCCTATAATTCACCCCTCCACTTT
.	13	TRBV2	.	TRBJ2-7	CASSGRPFYEQYF	TGTGCCAGCAGTGGCAGGCCCTTCTACGAGCAGTACTTC
TRBD2	13	TRBV5-1	.	TRBJ2-1	CASSLGPGGEQFF	TGCGCCAGCAGCTTGGGGCCGGGAGGTGAGCAGTTCTTC
TRBD1	15	TRBV6-5	once	TRBJ1-1	CASSYSRQGRGEAFF	TGTGCCAGCAGTTACTCCCGACAGGGAAGGGGAGAAGCTTTCTTT
.	15	TRBV19	.	TRBJ2-7	CASSTGQILNYEQYF	TGTGCCAGTTCGACTGGACAGATCCTAAACTACGAGCAGTACTTC
.	13	TRBV9	few	TRBJ1-3	CASSQSSGNTIYF	TGTGCCAGCAGCCAAAGCTCTGGAAACACCATATATTTT
.	14	TRBV6-2/TRBV6-3	medium-sized	TRBJ2-7	CASSSSGHLYEQYF	TGTGCCAGCAGCTCCTCGGGACACCTCTACGAGCAGTACTTC
.	13	TRBV13	.	TRBJ2-7	CASSSGTLWEQYF	TGTGCCAGCAGCTCCGGGACCCTGTGGGAGCAGTACTTC
.	15	TRBV29-1	.	TRBJ2-3	CSVEGAELGTDTQYF	TGCAGCGTTGAAGGAGCGGAGCTCGGCACAGATACGCAGTATTTT
.	12	TRBV12-3/TRBV12-4	once	TRBJ1-2	CASSLGRSSYTF	TGTGCCAGCAGCCTAGGACGAAGTAGCTACACCTTC
.	16	TRBV10-3	.	TRBJ1-5	CAISERWLDSNQPQHF	TGTGCCATCAGTGAGCGATGGCTCGATAGCAATCAGCCCCAGCATTTT
.	9	TRBV12-2	.	TRBJ2-5	CAMEETQYF	TGTGCCATGGAAGAGACCCAGTACTTC
.	15	TRBV5-5	.	TRBJ1-1	CASSFIPGQDTEAFF	TGTGCCAGCAGCTTCATACCGGGACAAGACACTGAAGCTTTCTTT
TRBD1	14	TRBV7-9	.	TRBJ2-7	CASSLGTGATEQYF	TGTGCCAGCAGCTTAGGGACAGGGGCCACCGAGCAGTACTTC
TRBD2	14	TRBV11-2	.	TRBJ2-3	CASSFEGGMDTQYF	TGTGCCAGCAGCTTTGAGGGAGGGATGGATACGCAGTATTTT
TRBD1	16	TRBV7-7	.	TRBJ2-3	CASSPYRGHNTDTQYF	TGTGCCAGCAGCCCTTACAGGGGGCACAACACAGATACGCAGTATTTT
TRBD2	15	TRBV7-3	.	TRBJ2-1	CASSSGLAGYNEQFF	TGTGCCAGCAGCTCGGGCCTAGCGGGATACAATGAGCAGTTCTTC
.	13	TRBV5-4	.	TRBJ1-4	CASSLKGEEKLFF	TGTGCCAGCAGCCTGAAAGGCGAAGAAAAACTGTTTTTT
.	15	TRBV9	.	TRBJ2-1	CASSVEMGSYNEQFF	TGTGCCAGCAGCGTAGAGATGGGTTCCTACAATGAGCAGTTCTTC
.	14	TRBV30	.	TRBJ2-3	CAWALSTRTDTQYF	TGTGCCTGGGCCTTGAGTACCCGCACAGATACGCAGTATTTT
TRBD1	13	TRBV19	.	TRBJ2-5	CASSIDRGETQYF	TGTGCCAGTAGTATCGACAGGGGAGAGACCCAGTACTTC
TRBD1	14	TRBV2	few	TRBJ1-5	CASSRDRGTQPQHF	TGTGCCAGCAGCAGGGACAGGGGGACTCAGCCCCAGCATTTT
TRBD2	16	TRBV3-1/TRBV3-2	.	TRBJ2-3	CASSQASREGTDTQYF	TGTGCCAGCAGCCAAGCGAGTCGGGAGGGGACAGATACGCAGTATTTT
.	13	TRBV3-1/TRBV3-2	.	TRBJ1-1	CASSQTVNTEAFF	TGTGCCAGCAGTCAAACTGTGAACACTGAAGCTTTCTTT
TRBD2	17	TRBV28	.	TRBJ2-7	CASSLWGGILGSYEQYF	TGTGCCAGCAGTTTATGGGGGGGGATTCTTGGGTCCTACGAGCAGTACTTC
.	14	TRBV6-5	.	TRBJ2-5	CASSPAGEGETQYF	TGTGCCAGCAGTCCCGCAGGAGAGGGAGAGACCCAGTACTTC
.	11	TRBV12-3/TRBV12-4	.	TRBJ2-7	CASSLGEGQYF	TGTGCCAGCAGTTTGGGAGAAGGGCAGTACTTC
TRBD1	14	TRBV19	.	TRBJ2-7	CASSGQESFYEQYF	TGTGCCAGTAGTGGACAGGAGTCCTTCTACGAGCAGTACTTC
TRBD2	15	TRBV5-1	.	TRBJ2-7	CASSLDPREAYEQYF	TGCGCCAGCAGCTTGGATCCTCGGGAGGCCTACGAGCAGTACTTC
TRBD2	17	TRBV28	.	TRBJ2-7	CASSDTLTSGSVYEQYF	TGTGCCAGCAGTGATACCCTAACTAGCGGGAGTGTATACGAGCAGTACTTC
TRBD1	16	TRBV11-2	.	TRBJ2-7	CASNKDGTVYPYEQYF	TGTGCCAGCAATAAGGACGGGACAGTTTATCCCTACGAGCAGTACTTC
.	17	TRBV19	.	TRBJ1-1	CASSIRTGRGLGTEAFF	TGTGCCAGTAGTATTAGAACGGGCAGGGGATTAGGCACTGAAGCTTTCTTT
.	16	TRBV3-1/TRBV3-2	.	TRBJ2-7	CASSQDLARAPYEQYF	TGTGCCAGCAGCCAAGATCTAGCGAGAGCTCCCTACGAGCAGTACTTC
.	15	TRBV7-2	.	TRBJ1-5	CASSLEAQGYQPQHF	TGTGCCAGCAGCTTAGAAGCCCAGGGTTATCAGCCCCAGCATTTT
.	15	TRBV27	.	TRBJ2-1	CASSPGWGTYNEQFF	TGTGCCAGCAGTCCAGGGTGGGGGACCTACAATGAGCAGTTCTTC